A single sample gave rise to the 5 T cell receptor beta chains below, sequenced in a study of OX40 agonist ivuxolimab in advanced cancers. Clones were sequenced by immunoSEQ multiplex PCR, and TCRdb holds only the in-frame ones, with some missing. The table shows some 76,000 clones, with about 89% occurring only once. Here the sequenced sample was CD4+ or CD8+ T cells sorted from blood, taken in a trial of the OX40 agonist ivuxolimab. These receptors all stem from an adult with an advanced solid tumor such as melanoma, head and neck, liver or kidney cancer.

The rearrangement uses TRBV6-6 and TRBJ2-2, with TRBD2 identical over 8 bases. CDR3 size: 16 residues. Germline CDR1 is MNHNY and CDR2 is SVGAGI (reference sequence). Trimming removed 0 bases from V and 4 bases from J; junction bases left unmatched: 4. CDR3 residues: CASSYSGGAPTGELFF. As DNA, the CDR3 is TGTGCCAGCAGTTACTCCGGGGGGGCCCCCACCGGGGAGCTGTTTTTT.

V is TRBV10-3 and J is TRBJ1-4, with D possibly being TRBD1 (5 bases). Between the trimmed V and J ends, which lost 4 bases and 5 bases, there was a span of 11 bases. Germline V lookup: CDR1 ENHRY, CDR2 SYGVKD. CDR3 length: 14 amino acids. Here the CDR3 DNA reads TGTGCCATCAGTGGGGGACTGGGGAATGAAAAACTGTTTTTT. Translation: CAISGGLGNEKLFF.

This chain connects TRBV19 to TRBJ2-1; 10 positions match TRBD1. V dropped 6 bases and J dropped 4; count of bases not matched to a gene: 3. This CDR3 has 14 amino acids. Germline V lookup: CDR1 LNHDA, CDR2 SQIVND (reference sequence). The CDR3 protein is CASRRQGAYNEQFF. The CDR3, as DNA: TGTGCCAGTAGACGACAGGGGGCTTACAATGAGCAGTTCTTC.

The chain couples TRBV7-2 to TRBJ1-6, with D perhaps TRBD1 (5 bases). This CDR3 comprises 12 residues. The ends were cut back, 5 bases at V and 13 bases at J, with 12 bases in the middle. The germline CDR1 and CDR2 sequences are SGHTA and FQGNSA. Here the CDR3 reads CASSIQVGPLHF. Written as DNA, the CDR3 is TGTGCCAGCAGCATACAGGTTGGGCCCCTCCACTTT.

The V call is TRBV10-1, the J call TRBJ2-3; 7 bases align to TRBD1. There are 14 residues in the CDR3. The V gene end was trimmed by 6 bases and the J gene end by 8 bases; junction bases not matched to a gene: 11. The germline gives CDR1 WNHNN, CDR2 SYGVQD (reference sequence). CDR3 in amino acids: CASSTGTALGTQYF. The CDR3 nucleotides read TGCGCCAGCAGCACCGGGACAGCCTTAGGTACGCAGTATTTT.